This entry lists 2 T cell receptor beta chains sequenced from one sample in a study of spatial heterogeneity in lung cancer. The time point: blood at routine non-recurrence follow-up after resection. TCRdb reprocessed the 5' RACE reads via MiXCR and lists one record per CDR3 protein. The sample yields about 11,000 distinct CDR3 sequences, over 9% seen once. The source was PBMCs, collected at follow-up. The receptors shown here come from a female donor with early-stage non-small cell lung cancer.

This clonotype turned up a few times. The V call is TRBV28, the J call TRBJ1-4; 10 bases align to TRBD1. The CDR3 runs 15 residues. Unmatched junction bases numbered 5, after V lost 5 bases and J lost 5 bases. Germline V gene lookup returns CDR1 MDHEN and CDR2 SYDVKM. The CDR3 bases are TGTGCCAGCAGTCCCCTGACAGGGGGCAATGAAAAACTGTTTTTT. Amino acid sequence: CASSPLTGGNEKLFF.

This clonotype was picked up a small number of times. This chain joins TRBV29-1 and TRBJ1-2; D unresolved. Germline loops: CDR1 SQVTM, CDR2 ANQGSEA. The CDR3 runs to 17 residues. V shed 5 bases and J shed 4 bases, with 26 bases lying between them. The DNA of the CDR3 is TGCAGCGTTAGCGTTCGGTCCCCGGGCGTTGCGGGCTATGGCTACACCTTC. Amino acid sequence: CSVSVRSPGVAGYGYTF.